This TCR beta chain was identified during a study of shared clonotypes between healthy human individuals. Study-wide points: Sorted-subset sequencing, rarefaction showed, was incomplete despite large depth. Some naive CD4 clonotypes, around 5%, turned up in common across a handful of donors.

The length of the CDR3 is 15 residues. Germline CDR1 reads SGHTA; CDR2 reads FQGTGA. The V and J ends lost 2 bases and 5 bases respectively, with 16 bases between them. Subsets obtained from CD4+ cells comprised CD45RA+ naive and CD45RA-negative memory cells. A remark on this clone: Its antigen is not identified.

Deep-level assay runs were performed. Method: immunoSEQ multiplex PCR; TCRdb's copy keeps in-frame clones and lacks some. The sample has a few million clones; 80% to 95% are singletons. The chain carries TRBV7-3 and TRBJ2-7; maybe TRBD1 (5 bases). This receptor was taken from a man younger than 35 in good health. Some clones in this sample may be carry-over from other donors' samples. The specimen sequenced was naive CD4+ T cells from PBMCs. Subset indicated: CD45RA+ positively selected. CDR3 in DNA: TGTGCCAGCAGCTTAGGGCAGGGTCCCCTGGACGAGCAGTACTTC. It encodes CASSLGQGPLDEQYF.